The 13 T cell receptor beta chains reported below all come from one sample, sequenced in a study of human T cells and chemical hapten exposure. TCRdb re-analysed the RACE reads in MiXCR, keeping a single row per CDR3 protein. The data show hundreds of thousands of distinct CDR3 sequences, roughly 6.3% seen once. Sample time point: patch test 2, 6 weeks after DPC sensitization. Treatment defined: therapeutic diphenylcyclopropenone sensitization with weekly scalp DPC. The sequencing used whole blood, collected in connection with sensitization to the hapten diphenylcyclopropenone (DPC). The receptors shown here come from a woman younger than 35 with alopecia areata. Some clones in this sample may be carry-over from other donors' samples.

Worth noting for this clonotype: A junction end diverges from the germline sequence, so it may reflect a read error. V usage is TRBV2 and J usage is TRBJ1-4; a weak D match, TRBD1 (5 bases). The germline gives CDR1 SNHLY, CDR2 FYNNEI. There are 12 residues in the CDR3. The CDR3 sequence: CASSETGEKQFF. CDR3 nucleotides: TGTGCCAGCAGCGAGACGGGGGAAAAACAGTTTTTT.

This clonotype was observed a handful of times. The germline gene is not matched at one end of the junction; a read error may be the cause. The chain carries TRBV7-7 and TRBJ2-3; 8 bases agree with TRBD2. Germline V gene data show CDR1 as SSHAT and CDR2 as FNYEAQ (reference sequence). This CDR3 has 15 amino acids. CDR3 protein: CASSLTSARSDTQYF. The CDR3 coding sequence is TGTGCTAGCAGCCTGACTAGCGCCAGATCTGATACGCAGTATTTT.

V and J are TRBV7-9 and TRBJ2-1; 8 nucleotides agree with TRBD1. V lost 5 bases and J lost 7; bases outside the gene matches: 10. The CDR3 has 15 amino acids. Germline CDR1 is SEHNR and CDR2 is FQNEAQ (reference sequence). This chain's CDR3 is CASSLKGQGRNEQFF. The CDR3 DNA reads TGTGCCAGCAGCCTGAAAGGACAGGGCAGGAATGAGCAGTTCTTC. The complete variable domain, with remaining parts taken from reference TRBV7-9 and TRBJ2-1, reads DTGVSQNPRHKITKRGQNVTFRCDPISEHNRLYWYRQTLGQGPEFLTYFQNEAQLEKSRLLSDRFSAERPKGSFSTLEIQRTEQGDSAMYLCASSLKGQGRNEQFFGPGTRLTVL.

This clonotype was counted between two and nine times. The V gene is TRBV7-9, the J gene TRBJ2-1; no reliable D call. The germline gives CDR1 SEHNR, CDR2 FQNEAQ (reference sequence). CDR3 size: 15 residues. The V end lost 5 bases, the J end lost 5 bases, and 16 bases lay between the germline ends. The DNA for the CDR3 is TGTGCCAGCAGCGCCCCCCCCTCAGGTCACAATGAGCAGTTCTTC. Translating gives CASSAPPSGHNEQFF.

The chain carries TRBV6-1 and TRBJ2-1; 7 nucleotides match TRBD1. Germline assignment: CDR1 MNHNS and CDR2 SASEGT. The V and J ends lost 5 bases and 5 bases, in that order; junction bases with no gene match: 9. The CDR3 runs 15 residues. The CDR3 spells CASSTRRQGHNEQFF. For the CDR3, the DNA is TGTGCCAGCAGTACCCGGAGACAGGGCCACAATGAGCAGTTCTTC.

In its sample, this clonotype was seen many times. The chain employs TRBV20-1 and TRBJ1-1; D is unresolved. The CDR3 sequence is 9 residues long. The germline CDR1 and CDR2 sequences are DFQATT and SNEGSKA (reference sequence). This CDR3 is CSVYRGAFF. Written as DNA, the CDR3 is TGCAGCGTCTACAGAGGGGCTTTCTTT.

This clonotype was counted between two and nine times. Written as DNA, the CDR3 is TGTGCCAGCAGTACCAGGACAGGGAAGACTGAAGCTTTCTTT. Protein sequence: CASSTRTGKTEAFF. This sequence joins TRBV27 and TRBJ1-1, with 8 bases that match TRBD1. This CDR3 is built from 14 residues. The germline V gene encodes CDR1 MNHEY and CDR2 SMNVEV (reference sequence). Germline trimming cut 5 bases from V and 5 bases from J; bases unmatched to any gene: 7.

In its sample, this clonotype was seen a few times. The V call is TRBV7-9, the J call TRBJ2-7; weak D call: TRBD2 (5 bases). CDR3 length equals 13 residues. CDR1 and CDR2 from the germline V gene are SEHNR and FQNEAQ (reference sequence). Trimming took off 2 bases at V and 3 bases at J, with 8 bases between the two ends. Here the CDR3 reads CASSLIGDYEQYF. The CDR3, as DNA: TGTGCCAGCAGCTTAATCGGGGACTACGAGCAGTACTTC. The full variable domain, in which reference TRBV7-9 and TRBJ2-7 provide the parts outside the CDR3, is DTGVSQNPRHKITKRGQNVTFRCDPISEHNRLYWYRQTLGQGPEFLTYFQNEAQLEKSRLLSDRFSAERPKGSFSTLEIQRTEQGDSAMYLCASSLIGDYEQYFGPGTRLTVT.

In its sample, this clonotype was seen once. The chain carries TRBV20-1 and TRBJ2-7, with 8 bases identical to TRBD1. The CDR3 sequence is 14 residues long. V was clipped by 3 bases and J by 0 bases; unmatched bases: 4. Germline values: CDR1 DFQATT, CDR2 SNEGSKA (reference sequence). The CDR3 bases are TGCAGTGCTAGGGGACAGGCGAGCTCCTACGAGCAGTACTTC. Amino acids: CSARGQASSYEQYF.

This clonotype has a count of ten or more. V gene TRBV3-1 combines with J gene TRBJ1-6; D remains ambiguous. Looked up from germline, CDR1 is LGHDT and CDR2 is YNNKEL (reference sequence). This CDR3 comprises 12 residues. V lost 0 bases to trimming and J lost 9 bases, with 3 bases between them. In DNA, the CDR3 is TGTGCCAGCAGCCAAGAACTTTCACCCCTCCACTTT. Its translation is CASSQELSPLHF.

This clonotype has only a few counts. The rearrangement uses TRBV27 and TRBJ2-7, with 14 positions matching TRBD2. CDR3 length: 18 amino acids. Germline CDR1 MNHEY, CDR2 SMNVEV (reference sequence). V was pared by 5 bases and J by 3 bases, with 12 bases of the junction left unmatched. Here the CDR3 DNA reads TGTGCCAGCAGTGGAAGACTAGCGGGGGGGAGCTTTGGCTACGAGCAGTACTTC. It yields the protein CASSGRLAGGSFGYEQYF.

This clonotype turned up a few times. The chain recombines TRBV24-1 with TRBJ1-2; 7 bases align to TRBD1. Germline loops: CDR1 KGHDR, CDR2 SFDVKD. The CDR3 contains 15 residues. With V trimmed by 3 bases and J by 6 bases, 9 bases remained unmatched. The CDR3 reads CATSDRGQDLHGYTF. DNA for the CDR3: TGTGCCACCAGTGATCGCGGACAGGATCTTCATGGCTACACCTTC.

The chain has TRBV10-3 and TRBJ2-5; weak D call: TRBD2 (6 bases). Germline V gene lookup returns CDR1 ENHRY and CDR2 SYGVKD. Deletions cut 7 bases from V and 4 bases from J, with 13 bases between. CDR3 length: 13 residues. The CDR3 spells CAITASEGETQYF. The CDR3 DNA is TGTGCCATCACCGCTAGCGAAGGAGAGACCCAGTACTTC.